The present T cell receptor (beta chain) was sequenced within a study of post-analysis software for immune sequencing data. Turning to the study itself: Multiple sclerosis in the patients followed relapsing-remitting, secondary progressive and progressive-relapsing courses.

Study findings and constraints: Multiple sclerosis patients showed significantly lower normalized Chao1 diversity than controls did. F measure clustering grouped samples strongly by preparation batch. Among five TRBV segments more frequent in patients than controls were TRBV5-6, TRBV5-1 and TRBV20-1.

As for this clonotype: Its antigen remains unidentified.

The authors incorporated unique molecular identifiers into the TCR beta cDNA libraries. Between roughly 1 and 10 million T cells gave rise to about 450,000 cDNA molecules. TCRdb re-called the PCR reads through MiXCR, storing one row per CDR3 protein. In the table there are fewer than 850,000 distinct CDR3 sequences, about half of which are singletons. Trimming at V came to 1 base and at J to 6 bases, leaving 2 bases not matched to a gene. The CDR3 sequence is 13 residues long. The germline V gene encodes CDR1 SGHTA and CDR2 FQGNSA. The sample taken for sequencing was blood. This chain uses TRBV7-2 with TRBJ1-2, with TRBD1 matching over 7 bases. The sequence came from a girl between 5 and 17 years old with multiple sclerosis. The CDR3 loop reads CASSLEGANGYTF. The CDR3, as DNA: TGTGCCAGCAGCTTAGAGGGGGCAAATGGCTACACCTTC.